The entry below gives a single T cell receptor (beta chain) sequence along with its context. Its antigen is unidentified. This sample is drawn from a study of T cell repertoires in cytomegalovirus infection. Study as a whole: It can be stated that public TCR beta signatures indicated CMV infection as well as a matching HLA type.

Findings and caveats of the study: Dominating the ex vivo response were HLA-C-restricted CMV-specific TCR beta clonotypes.

TCRdb independently ran MiXCR on the reads; one entry per CDR3 protein. The sample lists about 920,000 distinct CDR3 sequences; 31% were seen once. The CDR3 sequence is 14 residues long. V dropped 10 bases and J dropped 8 bases, with 21 bases sitting between them. The germline V gene has CDR1 LNHDA and CDR2 SQIVND (reference sequence). The material was cultured CD8+ T cells from PBMCs, obtained from culture after CMV antigen stimulation. The chain combines TRBV19 with TRBJ2-1; D may be TRBD1 (7 bases). This receptor was taken from a human donor in good health (CMV status not recorded). Some clones in this sample may be carry-over from other donors' samples. The DNA of the CDR3 is TGTGCCACCAGGGGCAGGGGGGAAACCGATGAGCAGTTCTTC. This gives the protein CATRGRGETDEQFF.